This TCR beta chain emerged from a study of T cells expressing NK-cell markers. The overall study: Sorted CD3+CD56+NKG2C+, CD3+CD56+NKG2C- and CD3+CD56-NKG2C+ T cells provided the TCR beta repertoires.

Germline V CDR1 and CDR2: LGHDT, YNNKEL (reference sequence). The CDR3 extends over 15 amino acids. TCRdb re-called the 5' RACE reads; every CDR3 protein appears as one record, without DNA. The data show some 390,000 distinct CDR3 sequences, and the top ten clones hold around 10%. The origin of this receptor is a woman between 45 and 60 years old in good health. The sample comprised blood T cells: a sorted CD56 or NKG2C T cell subset, CD4+ or CD8+ T cells, or bulk PBMC T cells (not recorded which). The chain carries TRBV3-1 and TRBJ1-1. The CDR3 region is CASSYLNGRNTEAFF.